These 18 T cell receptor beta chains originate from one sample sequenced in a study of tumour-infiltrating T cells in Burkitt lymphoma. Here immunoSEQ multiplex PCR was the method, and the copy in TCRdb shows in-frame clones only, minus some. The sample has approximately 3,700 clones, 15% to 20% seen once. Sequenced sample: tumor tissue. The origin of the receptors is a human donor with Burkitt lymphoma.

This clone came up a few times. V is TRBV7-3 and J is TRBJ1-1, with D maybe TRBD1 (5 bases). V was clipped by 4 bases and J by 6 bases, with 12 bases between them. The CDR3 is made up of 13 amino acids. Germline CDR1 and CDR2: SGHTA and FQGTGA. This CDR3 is CASSSTGSPEAFF. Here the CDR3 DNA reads TGTGCCAGCAGCTCAACAGGTTCTCCTGAAGCTTTCTTT.

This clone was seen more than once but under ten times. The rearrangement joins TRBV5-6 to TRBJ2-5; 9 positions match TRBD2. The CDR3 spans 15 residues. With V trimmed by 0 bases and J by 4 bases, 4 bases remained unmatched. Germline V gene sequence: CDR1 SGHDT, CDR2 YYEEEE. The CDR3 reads CASSLGGSGRETQYF. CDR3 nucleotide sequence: TGTGCCAGCAGCTTGGGGGGTAGCGGGAGAGAGACCCAGTACTTC.

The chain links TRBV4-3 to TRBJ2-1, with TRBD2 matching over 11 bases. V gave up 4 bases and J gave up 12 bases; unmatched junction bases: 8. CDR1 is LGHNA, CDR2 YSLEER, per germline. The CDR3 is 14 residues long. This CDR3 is CASSLSGRARVQFF. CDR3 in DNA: TGCGCCAGCAGCCTTAGCGGGAGGGCCAGGGTGCAGTTCTTC.

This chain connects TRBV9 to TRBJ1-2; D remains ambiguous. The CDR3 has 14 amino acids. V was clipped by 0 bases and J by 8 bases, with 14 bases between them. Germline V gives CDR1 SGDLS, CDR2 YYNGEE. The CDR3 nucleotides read TGTGCCAGCAGCGTAGAAATAGGGCTCAAAGGCTACACCTTC. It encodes CASSVEIGLKGYTF.

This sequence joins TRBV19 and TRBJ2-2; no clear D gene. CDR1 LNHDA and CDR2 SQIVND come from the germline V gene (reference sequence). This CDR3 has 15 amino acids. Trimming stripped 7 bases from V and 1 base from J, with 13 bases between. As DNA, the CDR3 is TGTGCCAGTACCGTTGGGATGAGGAACACCGGGGAGCTGTTTTTT. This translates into CASTVGMRNTGELFF.

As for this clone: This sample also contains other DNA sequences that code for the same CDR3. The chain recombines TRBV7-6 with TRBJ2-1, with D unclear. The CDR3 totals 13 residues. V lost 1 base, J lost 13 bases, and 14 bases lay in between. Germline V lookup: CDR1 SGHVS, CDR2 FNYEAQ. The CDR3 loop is CASSLEEANEQFF. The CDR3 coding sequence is TGTGCCAGCAGCTTAGAGGAAGCTAACGAACAGTTCTTC.

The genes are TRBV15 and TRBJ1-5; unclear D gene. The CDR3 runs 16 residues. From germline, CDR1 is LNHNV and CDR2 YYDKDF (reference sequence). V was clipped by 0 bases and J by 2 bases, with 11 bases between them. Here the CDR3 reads CATSREGKAGNQPQHF. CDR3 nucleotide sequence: TGTGCCACCAGCAGAGAAGGGAAGGCGGGCAATCAGCCCCAGCATTTT.

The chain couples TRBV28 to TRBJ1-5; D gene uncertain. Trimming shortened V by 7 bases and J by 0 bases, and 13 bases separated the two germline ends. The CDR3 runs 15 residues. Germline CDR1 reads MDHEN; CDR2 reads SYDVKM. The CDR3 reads CASKSTGYSNQPQHF. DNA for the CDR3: TGTGCCAGCAAGTCTACGGGGTATAGCAATCAGCCCCAGCATTTT.

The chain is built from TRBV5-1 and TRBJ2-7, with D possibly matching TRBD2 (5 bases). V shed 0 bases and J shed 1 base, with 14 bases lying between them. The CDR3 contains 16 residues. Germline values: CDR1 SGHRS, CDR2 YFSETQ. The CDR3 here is CASSLASSRGSYEQYF. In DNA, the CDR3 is TGCGCCAGCAGCTTGGCTTCGTCTAGAGGGTCCTACGAGCAGTACTTC.

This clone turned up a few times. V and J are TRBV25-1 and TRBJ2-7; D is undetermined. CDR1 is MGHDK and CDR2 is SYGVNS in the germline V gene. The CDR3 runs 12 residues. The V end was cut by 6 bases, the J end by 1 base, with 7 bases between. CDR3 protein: CASRLGSYEQYF. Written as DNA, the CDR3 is TGTGCCAGCAGGCTGGGGTCCTACGAGCAGTACTTC.

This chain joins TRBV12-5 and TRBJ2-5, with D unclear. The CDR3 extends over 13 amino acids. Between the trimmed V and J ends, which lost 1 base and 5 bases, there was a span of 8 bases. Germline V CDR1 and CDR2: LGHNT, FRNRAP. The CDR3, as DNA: TGTGCTAGTGGTTTGGAGGGTTTGGAGACCCAGTACTTC. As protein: CASGLEGLETQYF.

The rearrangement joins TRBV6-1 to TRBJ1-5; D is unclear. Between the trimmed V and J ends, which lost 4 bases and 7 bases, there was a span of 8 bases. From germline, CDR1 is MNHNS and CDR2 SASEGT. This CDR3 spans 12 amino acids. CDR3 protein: CASSGGGQPQHF. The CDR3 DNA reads TGTGCCAGCAGTGGGGGTGGGCAGCCCCAGCATTTT.

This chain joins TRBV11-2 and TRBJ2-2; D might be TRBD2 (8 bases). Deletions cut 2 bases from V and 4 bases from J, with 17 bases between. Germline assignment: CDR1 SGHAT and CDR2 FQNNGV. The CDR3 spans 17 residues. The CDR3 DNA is TGTGCCAGCAGCTTAAATCGGGAGGGGGCGGGCACCGGGGAGCTGTTTTTT. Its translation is CASSLNREGAGTGELFF.

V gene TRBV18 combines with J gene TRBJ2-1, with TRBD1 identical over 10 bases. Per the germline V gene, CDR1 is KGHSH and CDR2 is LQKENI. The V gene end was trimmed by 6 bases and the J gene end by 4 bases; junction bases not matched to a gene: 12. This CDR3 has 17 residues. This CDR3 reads CASSPGTGVSQYNEQFF. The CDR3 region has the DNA TGTGCCAGCTCCCCTGGGACAGGGGTATCCCAGTACAATGAGCAGTTCTTC.

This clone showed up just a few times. The CDR3 DNA follows: TGTGCCACCAGCAGAGATGTGGGGACCGCGCTGGACACCTTC. It specifies CATSRDVGTALDTF. The V gene is TRBV15, the J gene TRBJ1-2, with D perhaps TRBD1 (5 bases). V lost 0 bases, J lost 12 bases, and 17 bases lay in between. The CDR3 sequence is 14 residues long. Germline assignment: CDR1 LNHNV and CDR2 YYDKDF (reference sequence).

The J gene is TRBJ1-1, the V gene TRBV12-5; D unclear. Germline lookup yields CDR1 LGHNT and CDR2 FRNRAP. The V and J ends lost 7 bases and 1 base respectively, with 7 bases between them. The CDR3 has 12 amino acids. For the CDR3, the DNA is TGTGCTAGTGCGAAGGAGAACACTGAAGCTTTCTTT. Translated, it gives CASAKENTEAFF.

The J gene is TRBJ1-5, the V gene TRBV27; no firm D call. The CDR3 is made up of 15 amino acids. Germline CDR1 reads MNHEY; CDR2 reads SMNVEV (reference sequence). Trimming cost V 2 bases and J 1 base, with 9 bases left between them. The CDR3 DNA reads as TGTGCCAGCAGTTTAAGCAAGGGAAGCAATCAGCCCCAGCATTTT. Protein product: CASSLSKGSNQPQHF.

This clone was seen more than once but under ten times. CDR3 in DNA: TGTGCCATTTCGGGGCCTGGAAACACCATATATTTT. This codes for CAISGPGNTIYF. This rearrangement joins TRBV5-4 to TRBJ1-3, with TRBD1 as a possible D gene (5 bases). The ends were cut back, 9 bases at V and 2 bases at J, with 9 bases in the middle. Germline V gene lookup returns CDR1 SGHNT and CDR2 YYREEE (reference sequence). The CDR3 is 12 residues long.